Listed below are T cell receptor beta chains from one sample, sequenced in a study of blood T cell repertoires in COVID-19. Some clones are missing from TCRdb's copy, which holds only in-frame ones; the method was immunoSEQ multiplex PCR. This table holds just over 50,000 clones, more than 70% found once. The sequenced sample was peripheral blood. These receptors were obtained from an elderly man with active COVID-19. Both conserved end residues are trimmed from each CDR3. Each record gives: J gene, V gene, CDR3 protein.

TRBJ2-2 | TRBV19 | ASNSRQGSGELF
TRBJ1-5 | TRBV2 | ASSGQTGLHSNQPQH
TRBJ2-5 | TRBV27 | ASSLRERQETQY
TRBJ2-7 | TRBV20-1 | SASDGEQY
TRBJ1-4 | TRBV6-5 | ASSYSKGTGVEKLF
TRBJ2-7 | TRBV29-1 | SVELAGAGGEQY
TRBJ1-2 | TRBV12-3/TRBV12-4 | ASSDSVNYGYT
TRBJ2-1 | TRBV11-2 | ASSSQSGPYNEQF
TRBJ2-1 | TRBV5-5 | ASSFAGTRYNEQF
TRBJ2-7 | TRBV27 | ASSKSGIYEQY
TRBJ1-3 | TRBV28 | ASSYYHSGNTIY
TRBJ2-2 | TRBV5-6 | ASSFLNTGELF
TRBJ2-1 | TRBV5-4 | ASSSGLAGNNEQF
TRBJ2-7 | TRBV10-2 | ASSSRTYEQY
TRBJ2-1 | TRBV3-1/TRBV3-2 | ASSPRTSGRSRNEQF
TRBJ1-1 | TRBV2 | ASSEALLPGQGSTEAF
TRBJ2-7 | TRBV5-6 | ASSLKVSSLTSYEQY
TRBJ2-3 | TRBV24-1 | ATSGRQGSVADTQY
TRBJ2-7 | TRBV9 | ASSATAGTTRQY
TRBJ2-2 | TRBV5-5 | ASSLDASGRGGLF
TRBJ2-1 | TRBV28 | ASTLAGGNLVGEQF
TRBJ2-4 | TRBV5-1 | ASSLEGGNIQY
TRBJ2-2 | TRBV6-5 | ASSFYRDRAGELF
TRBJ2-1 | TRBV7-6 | ASNLTGGLAGAYEQF
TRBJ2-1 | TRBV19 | ASSAPDRGNEQF
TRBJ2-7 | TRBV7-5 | VRSPPQRPGGEQY
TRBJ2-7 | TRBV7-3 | ASSLPGAGAYEQY
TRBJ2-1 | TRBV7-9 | ASNLGTGWNEQF
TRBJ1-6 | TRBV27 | ASSITPGAGGILISPLH